A selection of T cell receptor beta chains follows, all from one sample in a study of T cell responses to AZD1222 COVID-19 vaccine. Repertoires were generated with immunoSEQ multiplex PCR, while TCRdb's copy carries only in-frame clones and drops some. The sample lists about 21,000 clones; roughly 83% were seen once. This specimen was peripheral blood, taken 28 days after the second AZD1222 dose. These receptors were obtained from an adult who received the AZD1222 COVID-19 vaccine. Each CDR3 is given with its conserved first and last residue. The D gene is left open where the match is weak. Some rows have no size entry. The others give once, few or many, or a class for an expanded clone.

abundance: few
v_gene: TRBV24-1
j_gene: TRBJ2-1
d_gene: .
CDR3aa: CATTRTGSYNEQFF
CDR3nt: TGTGCCACCACCAGGACCGGCTCCTACAATGAGCAGTTCTTC

abundance: .
v_gene: TRBV5-1
j_gene: TRBJ2-6
d_gene: .
CDR3aa: CASSYRTAGANVLTF
CDR3nt: TGCGCCAGCAGCTACCGGACGGCTGGGGCCAACGTCCTGACTTTC

abundance: .
v_gene: TRBV6-1
j_gene: TRBJ1-3
d_gene: .
CDR3aa: CASSDGNSGNTIYF
CDR3nt: TGTGCCAGCAGTGACGGTAACTCTGGAAACACCATATATTTT

abundance: .
v_gene: TRBV2
j_gene: TRBJ2-3
d_gene: TRBD2
CDR3aa: CASGFQNGREQYF
CDR3nt: TGTGCCAGCGGGTTTCAGAACGGGAGGGAGCAGTATTTT

abundance: .
v_gene: TRBV5-8
j_gene: TRBJ1-4
d_gene: TRBD1
CDR3aa: CASSLVWTGTEKLFF
CDR3nt: TGTGCCAGCAGCTTGGTGTGGACAGGGACCGAAAAACTGTTTTTT

abundance: .
v_gene: TRBV19
j_gene: TRBJ2-1
d_gene: TRBD2
CDR3aa: CASSMRESGRLPNEQFF
CDR3nt: TGTGCCAGTAGTATGAGGGAAAGCGGGAGGTTACCCAATGAGCAGTTCTTC

abundance: .
v_gene: TRBV28
j_gene: TRBJ1-1
d_gene: .
CDR3aa: CASSYPGTVSTEAFF
CDR3nt: TGTGCCAGCAGTTACCCAGGGACGGTGAGCACTGAAGCTTTCTTT

abundance: .
v_gene: TRBV7-2
j_gene: TRBJ2-1
d_gene: TRBD1
CDR3aa: CASRRTGQSYNEQFF
CDR3nt: TGTGCCAGCAGGAGAACGGGACAGTCCTACAATGAGCAGTTCTTC

abundance: .
v_gene: TRBV28
j_gene: TRBJ2-2
d_gene: TRBD1
CDR3aa: CASLGRTGATGELFF
CDR3nt: TGTGCCAGCCTAGGACGGACAGGAGCCACCGGGGAGCTGTTTTTT

abundance: once
v_gene: TRBV20-1
j_gene: TRBJ2-2
d_gene: .
CDR3aa: CSASGVPATNTGELFF
CDR3nt: TGCAGTGCTAGTGGGGTCCCGGCAACTAACACCGGGGAGCTGTTTTTT

abundance: .
v_gene: TRBV15
j_gene: TRBJ2-6
d_gene: .
CDR3aa: CATSILSSGANVLTF
CDR3nt: TGTGCCACCAGCATTCTTAGCTCTGGGGCCAACGTCCTGACTTTC

abundance: .
v_gene: TRBV5-1
j_gene: TRBJ2-7
d_gene: .
CDR3aa: CASSLFWAGSGSYEQYF
CDR3nt: TGCGCCAGCAGCTTGTTCTGGGCTGGGTCTGGTTCCTACGAGCAGTACTTC

abundance: .
v_gene: TRBV19
j_gene: TRBJ1-2
d_gene: .
CDR3aa: CASSPGIVARGYGYTF
CDR3nt: TGTGCCAGTAGCCCCGGGATAGTTGCGAGAGGCTATGGCTACACCTTC

abundance: .
v_gene: TRBV30
j_gene: TRBJ1-1
d_gene: .
CDR3aa: CAWSLKIENTEAFF
CDR3nt: TGTGCCTGGAGTTTGAAGATTGAGAACACTGAAGCTTTCTTT

abundance: once
v_gene: TRBV18
j_gene: TRBJ1-1
d_gene: .
CDR3aa: CASSPLPGMNTEAFF
CDR3nt: TGTGCCAGCTCACCACTCCCGGGGATGAACACTGAAGCTTTCTTT

abundance: .
v_gene: TRBV19
j_gene: TRBJ1-2
d_gene: .
CDR3aa: CASSPFRTENGYTF
CDR3nt: TGTGCCAGTAGCCCGTTCAGGACGGAAAATGGCTACACCTTC

abundance: .
v_gene: TRBV11-2
j_gene: TRBJ2-2
d_gene: TRBD2
CDR3aa: CATPGLASLNTGELFF
CDR3nt: TGTGCCACTCCGGGACTAGCGTCTTTGAACACCGGGGAGCTGTTTTTT

abundance: few
v_gene: TRBV19
j_gene: TRBJ2-3
d_gene: .
CDR3aa: CASSIEALGTDTQYF
CDR3nt: TGTGCCAGTAGTATTGAAGCTCTGGGCACAGATACGCAGTATTTT

abundance: .
v_gene: TRBV4-3
j_gene: TRBJ1-1
d_gene: .
CDR3aa: CASSLSAANTEAFF
CDR3nt: TGCGCCAGCAGCCTGTCCGCGGCGAACACTGAAGCTTTCTTT

abundance: .
v_gene: TRBV5-5
j_gene: TRBJ1-2
d_gene: .
CDR3aa: CASSLDFVERAHGYTF
CDR3nt: TGTGCCAGCAGCTTGGACTTCGTCGAAAGGGCCCATGGCTACACCTTC

abundance: few
v_gene: TRBV20-1
j_gene: TRBJ1-1
d_gene: TRBD1
CDR3aa: CSASGTATNTEAFF
CDR3nt: TGCAGTGCTAGTGGGACAGCAACAAACACTGAAGCTTTCTTT

abundance: .
v_gene: TRBV5-1
j_gene: TRBJ1-1
d_gene: .
CDR3aa: CASSWGPSMNTEAFF
CDR3nt: TGCGCCAGCAGCTGGGGGCCTTCCATGAACACTGAAGCTTTCTTT

abundance: .
v_gene: TRBV3-1/TRBV3-2
j_gene: TRBJ1-2
d_gene: .
CDR3aa: CASTRGVGGYTF
CDR3nt: TGTGCCAGCACCAGAGGGGTAGGTGGCTACACCTTC

abundance: .
v_gene: TRBV11-3
j_gene: TRBJ2-3
d_gene: TRBD1
CDR3aa: CASSWATGQGGADTQYF
CDR3nt: TGTGCCAGCAGCTGGGCGACGGGACAGGGAGGAGCAGATACGCAGTATTTT

abundance: .
v_gene: TRBV6-5
j_gene: TRBJ2-3
d_gene: .
CDR3aa: CASSYSLGTDTQYF
CDR3nt: TGTGCCAGCAGTTACTCGCTCGGCACAGATACGCAGTATTTT

abundance: .
v_gene: TRBV6-5
j_gene: TRBJ2-5
d_gene: .
CDR3aa: CASSPHSRPVTQYF
CDR3nt: TGTGCCAGCAGTCCACACTCCAGGCCAGTGACCCAGTACTTC

abundance: .
v_gene: TRBV28
j_gene: TRBJ1-1
d_gene: .
CDR3aa: CASTRNIRGTEAFF
CDR3nt: TGTGCCAGCACCCGGAACATAAGGGGAACTGAAGCTTTCTTT

abundance: .
v_gene: TRBV3-1/TRBV3-2
j_gene: TRBJ2-1
d_gene: TRBD2
CDR3aa: CASSPWRETNNEQFF
CDR3nt: TGTGCCAGCAGCCCTTGGCGGGAGACAAACAATGAGCAGTTCTTC

abundance: .
v_gene: TRBV30
j_gene: TRBJ2-1
d_gene: .
CDR3aa: CAWSGTLRNEQFF
CDR3nt: TGTGCCTGGAGTGGGACCCTACGGAATGAGCAGTTCTTC

abundance: .
v_gene: TRBV12-3/TRBV12-4
j_gene: TRBJ2-7
d_gene: .
CDR3aa: CASSLSSSYEQYF
CDR3nt: TGTGCCAGCAGTTTATCCTCGTCCTACGAGCAGTACTTC

abundance: .
v_gene: TRBV4-1
j_gene: TRBJ1-5
d_gene: .
CDR3aa: CASSQDRVQPQHF
CDR3nt: TGCGCCAGCAGCCAAGACCGGGTTCAGCCCCAGCATTTT

abundance: .
v_gene: TRBV29-1
j_gene: TRBJ2-3
d_gene: .
CDR3aa: CSVEMAEGTDTQYF
CDR3nt: TGCAGCGTTGAAATGGCAGAAGGCACAGATACGCAGTATTTT

abundance: .
v_gene: TRBV30
j_gene: TRBJ2-7
d_gene: .
CDR3aa: CAWSVGWLYEQYF
CDR3nt: TGTGCCTGGAGTGTGGGGTGGCTATACGAGCAGTACTTC

abundance: once
v_gene: TRBV19
j_gene: TRBJ1-1
d_gene: TRBD1
CDR3aa: CASRGQGANTEAFF
CDR3nt: TGTGCCAGTAGGGGACAGGGGGCCAACACTGAAGCTTTCTTT

abundance: .
v_gene: TRBV11-2
j_gene: TRBJ2-7
d_gene: .
CDR3aa: CASSLLPGANEQYF
CDR3nt: TGTGCCAGCAGCTTATTGCCGGGGGCCAACGAGCAGTACTTC

abundance: .
v_gene: TRBV2
j_gene: TRBJ2-1
d_gene: .
CDR3aa: CASSENRGYSYNEQFF
CDR3nt: TGTGCCAGCAGTGAAAACCGCGGCTACTCCTACAATGAGCAGTTCTTC

abundance: .
v_gene: TRBV3-1/TRBV3-2
j_gene: TRBJ1-1
d_gene: TRBD1
CDR3aa: CASSQHGQGGNTEAFF
CDR3nt: TGTGCCAGCAGCCAACACGGACAGGGGGGGAACACTGAAGCTTTCTTT

abundance: .
v_gene: TRBV19
j_gene: TRBJ2-2
d_gene: .
CDR3aa: CARDRGRTAGGPSHTGELFF
CDR3nt: TGTGCCAGGGACAGGGGGCGTACAGCGGGAGGGCCAAGTCACACCGGGGAGCTGTTTTTT

abundance: .
v_gene: TRBV27
j_gene: TRBJ2-3
d_gene: .
CDR3aa: CASSQGTHTDTQYF
CDR3nt: TGTGCCAGCAGCCAAGGGACTCACACAGATACGCAGTATTTT

abundance: .
v_gene: TRBV5-1
j_gene: TRBJ1-4
d_gene: TRBD1
CDR3aa: CATRDRGLENEKLFF
CDR3nt: TGCGCCACTAGGGACAGGGGCTTGGAGAATGAAAAACTGTTTTTT

abundance: .
v_gene: TRBV19
j_gene: TRBJ1-5
d_gene: TRBD1
CDR3aa: CASSKTGGLSNQPQHF
CDR3nt: TGTGCCAGTAGTAAGACAGGGGGGCTTAGCAATCAGCCCCAGCATTTT

abundance: few
v_gene: TRBV5-1
j_gene: TRBJ1-2
d_gene: TRBD1
CDR3aa: CASSSGQQDYGYTF
CDR3nt: TGCGCCAGCAGCTCGGGACAGCAAGACTATGGCTACACCTTC

abundance: .
v_gene: TRBV6-6
j_gene: TRBJ1-2
d_gene: .
CDR3aa: CASSPTNYGYTF
CDR3nt: TGTGCCAGCAGTCCTACTAACTATGGCTACACCTTC

abundance: .
v_gene: TRBV30
j_gene: TRBJ2-1
d_gene: .
CDR3aa: CAWSPAGEGQFF
CDR3nt: TGTGCCTGGAGCCCCGCAGGGGAAGGACAGTTCTTC

abundance: .
v_gene: TRBV4-1
j_gene: TRBJ2-7
d_gene: .
CDR3aa: CASSQGRFALYEQYF
CDR3nt: TGCGCCAGCAGCCAAGGTCGGTTTGCGCTCTACGAGCAGTACTTC

abundance: few
v_gene: TRBV5-1
j_gene: TRBJ2-7
d_gene: TRBD2
CDR3aa: CASSLVLAGSYEQYF
CDR3nt: TGCGCCAGCAGCTTGGTTCTAGCGGGTTCCTACGAGCAGTACTTC

abundance: .
v_gene: TRBV6-5
j_gene: TRBJ2-1
d_gene: .
CDR3aa: CASSSNEQFF
CDR3nt: TGTGCCAGCAGTTCTAATGAGCAGTTCTTC

abundance: once
v_gene: TRBV11-2
j_gene: TRBJ2-7
d_gene: .
CDR3aa: CASSLVGRYEQYF
CDR3nt: TGTGCCAGCAGCTTAGTGGGGAGATACGAGCAGTACTTC

abundance: .
v_gene: TRBV20-1
j_gene: TRBJ1-5
d_gene: .
CDR3aa: CSALTDVAQHF
CDR3nt: TGCAGTGCCCTTACGGACGTCGCCCAGCATTTT

abundance: once
v_gene: TRBV5-1
j_gene: TRBJ1-1
d_gene: .
CDR3aa: CASSKDGRTEAFF
CDR3nt: TGCGCCAGCAGCAAGGACGGACGCACTGAAGCTTTCTTT

abundance: .
v_gene: TRBV19
j_gene: TRBJ1-2
d_gene: .
CDR3aa: CASSIRPGLFYGYTF
CDR3nt: TGTGCCAGTAGTATCAGGCCAGGGCTTTTCTATGGCTACACCTTC

abundance: few
v_gene: TRBV27
j_gene: TRBJ1-6
d_gene: .
CDR3aa: CASSFGGANSPLHF
CDR3nt: TGTGCCAGCAGTTTTGGGGGCGCCAATTCACCCCTCCACTTT

abundance: .
v_gene: TRBV11-1
j_gene: TRBJ1-6
d_gene: .
CDR3aa: CASSLRRGYNSPLHF
CDR3nt: TGTGCCAGCAGCTTACGTCGGGGCTATAATTCACCCCTCCACTTT

abundance: .
v_gene: TRBV19
j_gene: TRBJ2-7
d_gene: .
CDR3aa: CASSRGPTETYEQYF
CDR3nt: TGTGCCAGTAGTCGTGGACCGACAGAGACCTACGAGCAGTACTTC

abundance: .
v_gene: TRBV18
j_gene: TRBJ2-7
d_gene: .
CDR3aa: CASSPGQASYEQYF
CDR3nt: TGTGCCAGCTCACCGGGACAAGCCTCCTACGAGCAGTACTTC

abundance: .
v_gene: TRBV30
j_gene: TRBJ2-1
d_gene: .
CDR3aa: CAWRQGVHNEQFF
CDR3nt: TGTGCCTGGAGACAGGGAGTCCACAATGAGCAGTTCTTC

abundance: .
v_gene: TRBV6-5
j_gene: TRBJ1-6
d_gene: .
CDR3aa: CASSYGGSYNSPLHF
CDR3nt: TGTGCCAGCAGTTACGGGGGGTCCTATAATTCACCCCTCCACTTT